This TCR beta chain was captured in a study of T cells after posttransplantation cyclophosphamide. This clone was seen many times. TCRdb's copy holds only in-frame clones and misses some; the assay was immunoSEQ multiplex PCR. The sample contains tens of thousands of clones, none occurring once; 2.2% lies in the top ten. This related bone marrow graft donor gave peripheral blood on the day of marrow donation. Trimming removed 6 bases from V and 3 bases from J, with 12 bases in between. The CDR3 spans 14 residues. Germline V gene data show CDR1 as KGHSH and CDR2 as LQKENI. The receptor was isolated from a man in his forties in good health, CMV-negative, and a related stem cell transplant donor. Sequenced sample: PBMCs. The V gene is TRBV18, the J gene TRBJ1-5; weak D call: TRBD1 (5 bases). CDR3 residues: CASSTRGDNQPQHF. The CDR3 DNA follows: TGTGCCAGCTCCACGCGGGGGGACAATCAGCCCCAGCATTTT.